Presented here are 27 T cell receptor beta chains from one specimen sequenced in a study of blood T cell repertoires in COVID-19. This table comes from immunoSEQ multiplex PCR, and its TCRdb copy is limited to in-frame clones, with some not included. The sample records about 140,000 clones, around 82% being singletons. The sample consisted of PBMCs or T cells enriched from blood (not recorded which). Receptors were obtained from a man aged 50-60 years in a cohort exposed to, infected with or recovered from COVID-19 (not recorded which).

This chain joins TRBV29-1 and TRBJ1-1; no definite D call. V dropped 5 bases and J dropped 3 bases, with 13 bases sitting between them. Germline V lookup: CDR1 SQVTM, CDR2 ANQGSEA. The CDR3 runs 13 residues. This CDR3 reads CSVTRSLDTEAFF. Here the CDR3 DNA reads TGCAGCGTTACGCGGTCTCTGGACACTGAAGCTTTCTTT.

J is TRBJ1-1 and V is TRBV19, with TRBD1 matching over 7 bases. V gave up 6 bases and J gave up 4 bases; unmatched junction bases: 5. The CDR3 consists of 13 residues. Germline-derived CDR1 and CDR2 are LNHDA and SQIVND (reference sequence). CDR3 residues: CASRAGGFTEAFF. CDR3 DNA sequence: TGTGCCAGTAGGGCAGGGGGTTTCACTGAAGCTTTCTTT. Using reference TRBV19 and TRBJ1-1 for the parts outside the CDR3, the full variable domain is DGGITQSPKYLFRKEGQNVTLSCEQNLNHDAMYWYRQDPGQGLRLIYYSQIVNDFQKGDIAEGYSVSREKKESFPLTVTSAQKNPTAFYLCASRAGGFTEAFFGQGTRLTVV.

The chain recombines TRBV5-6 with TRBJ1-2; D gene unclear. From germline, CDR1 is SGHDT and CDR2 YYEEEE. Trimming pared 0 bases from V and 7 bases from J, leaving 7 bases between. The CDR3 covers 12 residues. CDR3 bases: TGTGCCAGCAGCTTGGAATCCTTTGGCTACACCTTC. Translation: CASSLESFGYTF.

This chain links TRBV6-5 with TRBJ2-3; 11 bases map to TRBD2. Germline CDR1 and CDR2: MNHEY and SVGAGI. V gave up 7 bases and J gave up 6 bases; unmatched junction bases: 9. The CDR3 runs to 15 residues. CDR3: CASKLLAGGTDTQYF. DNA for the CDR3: TGTGCCAGCAAGCTTCTAGCGGGAGGAACCGATACGCAGTATTTT.

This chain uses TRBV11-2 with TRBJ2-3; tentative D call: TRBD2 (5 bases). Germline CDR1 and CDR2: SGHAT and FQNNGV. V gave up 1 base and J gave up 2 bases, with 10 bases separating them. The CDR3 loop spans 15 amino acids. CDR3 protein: CASSLGGGPTDTQYF. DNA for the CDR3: TGTGCCAGCAGCTTAGGCGGCGGGCCCACAGATACGCAGTATTTT. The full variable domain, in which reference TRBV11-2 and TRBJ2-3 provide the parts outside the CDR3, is EAGVAQSPRYKIIEKRQSVAFWCNPISGHATLYWYQQILGQGPKLLIQFQNNGVVDDSQLPKDRFSAERLKGVDSTLKIQPAKLEDSAVYLCASSLGGGPTDTQYFGPGTRLTVL.

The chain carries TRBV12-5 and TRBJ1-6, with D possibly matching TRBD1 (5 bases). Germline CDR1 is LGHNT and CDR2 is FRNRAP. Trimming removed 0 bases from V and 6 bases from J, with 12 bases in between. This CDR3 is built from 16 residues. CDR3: CASGLVQGVGNSPLHF. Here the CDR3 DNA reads TGTGCTAGTGGTTTGGTACAAGGGGTCGGTAATTCACCCCTCCACTTT.

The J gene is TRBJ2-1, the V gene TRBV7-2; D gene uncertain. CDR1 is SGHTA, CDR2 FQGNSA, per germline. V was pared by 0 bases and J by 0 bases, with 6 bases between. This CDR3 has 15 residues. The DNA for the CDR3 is TGTGCCAGCAGCTTAGCGTCGTTCTCCTACAATGAGCAGTTCTTC. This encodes CASSLASFSYNEQFF.

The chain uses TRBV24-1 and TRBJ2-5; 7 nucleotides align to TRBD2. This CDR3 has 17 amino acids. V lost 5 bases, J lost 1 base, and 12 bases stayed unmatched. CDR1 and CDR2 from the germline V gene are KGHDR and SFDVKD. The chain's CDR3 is CATSGSGASGFQETQYF. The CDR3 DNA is TGTGCCACCAGTGGGTCCGGGGCTAGCGGATTCCAAGAGACCCAGTACTTC.

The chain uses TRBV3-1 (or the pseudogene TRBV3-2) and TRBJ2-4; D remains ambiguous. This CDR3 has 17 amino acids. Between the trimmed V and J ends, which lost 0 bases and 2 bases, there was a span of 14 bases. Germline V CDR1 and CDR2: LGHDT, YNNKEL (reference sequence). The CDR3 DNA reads TGTGCCAGCAGCCAAGAATTTGGTGAGAGGTCCAAAAACATTCAGTACTTC. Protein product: CASSQEFGERSKNIQYF.

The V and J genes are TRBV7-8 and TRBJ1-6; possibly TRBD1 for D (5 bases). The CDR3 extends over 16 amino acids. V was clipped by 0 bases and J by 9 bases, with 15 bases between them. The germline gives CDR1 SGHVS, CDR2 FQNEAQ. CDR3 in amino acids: CASSLAGTPVSSPLHF. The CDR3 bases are TGTGCCAGCAGCTTAGCGGGGACTCCCGTCAGTTCACCCCTCCACTTT.

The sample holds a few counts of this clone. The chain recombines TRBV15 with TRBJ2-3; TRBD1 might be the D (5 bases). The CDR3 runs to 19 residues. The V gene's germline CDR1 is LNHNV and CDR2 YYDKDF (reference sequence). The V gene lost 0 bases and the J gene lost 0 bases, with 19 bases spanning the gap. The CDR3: CATSREDSPEPFSTDTQYF. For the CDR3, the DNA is TGTGCCACCAGCAGAGAAGACAGCCCCGAACCTTTTAGCACAGATACGCAGTATTTT.

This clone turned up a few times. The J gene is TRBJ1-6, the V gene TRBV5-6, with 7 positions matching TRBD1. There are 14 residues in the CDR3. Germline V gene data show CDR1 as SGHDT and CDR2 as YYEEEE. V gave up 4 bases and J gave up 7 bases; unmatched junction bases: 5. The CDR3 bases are TGTGCCAGCAGCGTGGGACAGTGGAATTCACCCCTCCACTTT. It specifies CASSVGQWNSPLHF.

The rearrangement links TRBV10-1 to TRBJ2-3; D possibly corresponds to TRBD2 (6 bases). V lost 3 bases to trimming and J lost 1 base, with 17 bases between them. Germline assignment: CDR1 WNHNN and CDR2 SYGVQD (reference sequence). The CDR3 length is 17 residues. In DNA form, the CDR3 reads TGCGCCAGCAGTGAAGTTCGGGGGAGTAGAGGCACAGATACGCAGTATTTT. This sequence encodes CASSEVRGSRGTDTQYF.

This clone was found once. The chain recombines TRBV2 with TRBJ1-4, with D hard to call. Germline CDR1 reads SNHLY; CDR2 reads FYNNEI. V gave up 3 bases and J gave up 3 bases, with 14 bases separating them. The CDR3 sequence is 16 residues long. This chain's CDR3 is CASSEIVPAANEKLFF. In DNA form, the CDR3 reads TGTGCCAGCAGTGAGATAGTCCCGGCGGCTAATGAAAAACTGTTTTTT.

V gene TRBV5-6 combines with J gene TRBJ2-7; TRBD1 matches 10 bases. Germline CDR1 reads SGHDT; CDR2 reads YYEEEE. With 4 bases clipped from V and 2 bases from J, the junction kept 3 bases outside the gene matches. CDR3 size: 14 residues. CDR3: CASSRDRGAYEQYF. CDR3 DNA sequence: TGTGCCAGCAGCCGGGACAGGGGTGCCTACGAGCAGTACTTC.

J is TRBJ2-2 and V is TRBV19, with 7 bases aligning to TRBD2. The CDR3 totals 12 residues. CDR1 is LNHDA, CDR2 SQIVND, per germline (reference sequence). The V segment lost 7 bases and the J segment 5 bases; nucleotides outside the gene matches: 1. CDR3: CASTRETGELFF. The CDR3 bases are TGTGCCAGTACGCGGGAGACCGGGGAGCTGTTTTTT.

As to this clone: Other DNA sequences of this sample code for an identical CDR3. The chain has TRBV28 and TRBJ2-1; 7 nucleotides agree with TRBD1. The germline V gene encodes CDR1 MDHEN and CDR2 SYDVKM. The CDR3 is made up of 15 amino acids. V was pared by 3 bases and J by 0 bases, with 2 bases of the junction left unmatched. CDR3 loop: CASSLAGGSYNEQFF. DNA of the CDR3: TGTGCCAGCAGTTTGGCAGGGGGCTCCTACAATGAGCAGTTCTTC.

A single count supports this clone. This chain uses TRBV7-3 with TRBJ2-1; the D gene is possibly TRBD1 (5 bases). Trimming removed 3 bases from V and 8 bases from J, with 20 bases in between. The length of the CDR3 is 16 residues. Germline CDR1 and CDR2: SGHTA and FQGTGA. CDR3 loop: CASSLFQGGLYDEQFF. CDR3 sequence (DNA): TGTGCCAGCAGCTTGTTTCAGGGTGGATTGTATGATGAGCAGTTCTTC.

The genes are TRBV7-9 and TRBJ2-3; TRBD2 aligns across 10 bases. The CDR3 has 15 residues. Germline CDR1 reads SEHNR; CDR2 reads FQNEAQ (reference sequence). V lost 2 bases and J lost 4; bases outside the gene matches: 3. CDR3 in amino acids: CASSLLAGEADTQYF. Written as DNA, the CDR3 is TGTGCCAGCAGCTTACTAGCGGGAGAAGCAGATACGCAGTATTTT.

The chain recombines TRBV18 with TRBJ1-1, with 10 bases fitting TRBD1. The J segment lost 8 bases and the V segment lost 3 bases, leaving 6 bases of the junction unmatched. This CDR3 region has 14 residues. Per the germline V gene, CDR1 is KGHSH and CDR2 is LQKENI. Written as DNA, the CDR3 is TGTGCCAGCTCACCCGGGACAGGGGTAAGGGAAGCTTTCTTT. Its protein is CASSPGTGVREAFF.

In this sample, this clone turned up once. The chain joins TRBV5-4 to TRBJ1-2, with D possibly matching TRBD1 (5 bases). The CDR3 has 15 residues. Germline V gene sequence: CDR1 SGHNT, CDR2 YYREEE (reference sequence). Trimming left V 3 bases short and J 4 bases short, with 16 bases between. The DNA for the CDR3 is TGTGCCAGCAGCTCGCTCCAAGGGGCGGTCTATGGCTACACCTTC. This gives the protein CASSSLQGAVYGYTF.

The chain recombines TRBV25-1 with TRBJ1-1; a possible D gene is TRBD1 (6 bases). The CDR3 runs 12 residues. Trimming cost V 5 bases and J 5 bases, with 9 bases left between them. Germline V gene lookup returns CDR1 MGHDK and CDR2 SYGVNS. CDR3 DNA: TGTGCCAGCAGTCTTGGGACAACTGAAGCTTTCTTT. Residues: CASSLGTTEAFF.

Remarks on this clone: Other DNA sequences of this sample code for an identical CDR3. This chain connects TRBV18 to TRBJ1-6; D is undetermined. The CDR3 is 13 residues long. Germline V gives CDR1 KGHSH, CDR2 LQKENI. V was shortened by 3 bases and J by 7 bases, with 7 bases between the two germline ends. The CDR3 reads CASSPGGNSPLHF. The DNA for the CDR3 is TGTGCCAGCTCACCTGGCGGGAATTCACCCCTCCACTTT. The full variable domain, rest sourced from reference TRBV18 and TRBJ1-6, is NAGVMQNPRHLVRRRGQEARLRCSPMKGHSHVYWYRQLPEEGLKFMVYLQKENIIDESGMPKERFSAEFPKEGPSILRIQQVVRGDSAAYFCASSPGGNSPLHFGNGTRLTVT.

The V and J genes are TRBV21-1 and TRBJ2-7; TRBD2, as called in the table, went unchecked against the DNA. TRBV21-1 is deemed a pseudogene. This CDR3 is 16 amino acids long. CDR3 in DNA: TGTGCCAGCAGCAATTCCGGGGTGCGCCCCTCCTACGAGCAGTACTTC. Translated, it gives CASSNSGVRPSYEQYF.

In DNA form, the CDR3 reads TGTGCCAGCAGCTTAGAGGTAGGGGGCTCCGAGCAGTACTTC. Its protein is CASSLEVGGSEQYF. The rearrangement joins TRBV7-9 to TRBJ2-7, with TRBD1 matching 7 bases. Germline CDR1 SEHNR, CDR2 FQNEAQ (reference sequence). The CDR3 loop spans 14 amino acids. V shed 1 base, J shed 6 bases, and the junction held 6 bases outside the gene matches.

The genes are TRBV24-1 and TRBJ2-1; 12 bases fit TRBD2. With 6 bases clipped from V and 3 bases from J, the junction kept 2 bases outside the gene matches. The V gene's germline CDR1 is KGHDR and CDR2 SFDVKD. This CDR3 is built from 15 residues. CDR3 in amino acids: CATSSTSGSYNEQFF. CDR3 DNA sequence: TGTGCCACCAGTTCGACTAGCGGGAGCTACAATGAGCAGTTCTTC.

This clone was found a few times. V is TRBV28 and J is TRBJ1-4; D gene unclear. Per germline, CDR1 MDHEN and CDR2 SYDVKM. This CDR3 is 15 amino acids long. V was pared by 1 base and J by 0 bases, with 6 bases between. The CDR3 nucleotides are TGTGCCAGCAGTTTATCTTTTGCAACTAATGAAAAACTGTTTTTT. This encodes CASSLSFATNEKLFF.